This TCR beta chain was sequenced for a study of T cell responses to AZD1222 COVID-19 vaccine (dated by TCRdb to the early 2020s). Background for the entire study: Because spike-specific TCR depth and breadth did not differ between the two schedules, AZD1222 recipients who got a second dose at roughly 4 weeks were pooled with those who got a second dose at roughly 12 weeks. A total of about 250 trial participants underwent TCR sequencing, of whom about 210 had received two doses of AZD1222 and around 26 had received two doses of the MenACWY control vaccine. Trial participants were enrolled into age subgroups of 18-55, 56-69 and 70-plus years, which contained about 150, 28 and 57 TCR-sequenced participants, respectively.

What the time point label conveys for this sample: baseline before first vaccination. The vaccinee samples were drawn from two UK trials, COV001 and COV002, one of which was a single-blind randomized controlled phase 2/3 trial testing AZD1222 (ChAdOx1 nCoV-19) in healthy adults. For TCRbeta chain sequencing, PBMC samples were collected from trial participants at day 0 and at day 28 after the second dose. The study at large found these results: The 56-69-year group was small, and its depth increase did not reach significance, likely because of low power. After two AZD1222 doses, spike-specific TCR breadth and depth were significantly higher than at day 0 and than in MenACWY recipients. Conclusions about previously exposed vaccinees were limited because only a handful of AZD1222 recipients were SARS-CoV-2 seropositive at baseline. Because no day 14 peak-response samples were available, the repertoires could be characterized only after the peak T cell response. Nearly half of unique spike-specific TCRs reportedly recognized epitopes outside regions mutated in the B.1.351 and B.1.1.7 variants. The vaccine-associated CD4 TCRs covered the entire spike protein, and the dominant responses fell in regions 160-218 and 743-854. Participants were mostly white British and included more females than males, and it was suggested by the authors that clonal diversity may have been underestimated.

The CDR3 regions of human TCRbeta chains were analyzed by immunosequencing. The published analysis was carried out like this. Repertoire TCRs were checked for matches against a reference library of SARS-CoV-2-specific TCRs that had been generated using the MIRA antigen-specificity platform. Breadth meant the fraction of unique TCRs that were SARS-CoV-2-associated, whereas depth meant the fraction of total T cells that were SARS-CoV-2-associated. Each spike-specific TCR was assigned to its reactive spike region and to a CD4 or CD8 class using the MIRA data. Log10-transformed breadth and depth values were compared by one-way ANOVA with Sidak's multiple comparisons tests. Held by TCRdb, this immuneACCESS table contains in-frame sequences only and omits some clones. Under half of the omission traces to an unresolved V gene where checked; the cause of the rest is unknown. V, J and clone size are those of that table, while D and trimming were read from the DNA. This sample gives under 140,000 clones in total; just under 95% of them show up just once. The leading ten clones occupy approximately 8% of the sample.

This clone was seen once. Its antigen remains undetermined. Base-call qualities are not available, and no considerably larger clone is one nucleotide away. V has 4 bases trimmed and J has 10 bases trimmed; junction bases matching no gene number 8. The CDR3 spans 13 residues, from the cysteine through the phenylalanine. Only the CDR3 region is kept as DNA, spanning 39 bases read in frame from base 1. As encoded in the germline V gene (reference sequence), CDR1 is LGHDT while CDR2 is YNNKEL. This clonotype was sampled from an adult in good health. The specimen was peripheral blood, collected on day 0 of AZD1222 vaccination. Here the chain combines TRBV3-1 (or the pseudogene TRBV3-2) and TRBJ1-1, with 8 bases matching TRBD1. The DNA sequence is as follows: TGTGCCAGCAGCCCCAGGACAGGGATTGTAGCTTTCTTT. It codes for CASSPRTGIVAFF.